This T cell receptor (beta chain) stems from a study of beta chain features in type 1 diabetes. Findings and caveats of the study: Type 1 diabetes patients had VDJ junctions that carried fewer insertions and more deletions. Compared to healthy donors, patients appeared to have naive, central memory and Treg TCRB repertoires that were more alike.

Via CD45RO/CCR7/CD25/CD127/CD95/CD27, cells of the CD4+ naive, central memory, regulatory and stem cell-like memory subsets were sorted. A note on this clone: Its antigen is still unknown.

What was sequenced were expressed TCRB transcripts, since all of the isolated RNA had been reverse transcribed. About 3.6 million reads was the average for naive, central memory and regulatory T cell samples. The protocol was immunoSEQ multiplex PCR, while the TCRdb copy is restricted to in-frame clones and leaves out a portion. Of some 410,000 clones in the sample, 10% to 12% were seen once. The TCR originated in a woman aged 18-29 years in good health. The sample comprised naive CD4+ T cells from blood.

The CDR3 nucleotides read TGTGCCAGCAGCTTTGTAGGGGCCCTTGGGTACAATGAGCAGTTCTTC. The encoded protein is CASSFVGALGYNEQFF. V and J are TRBV7-2 and TRBJ2-1; possible D gene TRBD1, 5 bases. V dropped 3 bases and J dropped 4 bases, with 16 bases sitting between them. Germline V gene sequence: CDR1 SGHTA, CDR2 FQGNSA. The CDR3 has 16 residues. Filled out from reference TRBV7-2 and TRBJ2-1, the complete variable domain reads GAGVSQSPSNKVTEKGKDVELRCDPISGHTALYWYRQSLGQGLEFLIYFQGNSAPDKSGLPSDRFSAERTGGSVSTLTIQRTQQEDSAVYLCASSFVGALGYNEQFFGPGTRLTVL.